This TCR beta chain was documented in a study of post-analysis software for immune sequencing data. Overall study findings and caveats: Five or six TRBV segments were significantly more frequent in patients than in controls. TRBV5-6, TRBV5-1 and TRBV20-1 were among these segments. In multiple sclerosis, normalized Chao1 diversity was significantly below that of controls.

In regard to this clonotype: Its specificity is not known.

Incorporated into the TCR beta cDNA libraries were unique molecular identifiers, which served to reduce PCR and sequencing biases. TCRdb re-derived calls from the PCR reads in MiXCR, one entry per CDR3 protein. The table includes fewer than 850,000 distinct CDR3 sequences, 25% to 30% detected once. There are 15 residues in the CDR3. Trimming left V 4 bases short and J 2 bases short, with 13 bases between. Germline CDR1 is SGHVS and CDR2 is FNYEAQ. The clonotype originates from a girl between 10 and 17 years old with multiple sclerosis. Sequences were obtained from blood. The chain has TRBV7-6 and TRBJ2-3, with D perhaps matching TRBD1 or TRBD2 (5 bases each). CDR3 residues: CASSSFGAPTDTQYF. The CDR3 DNA reads as TGTGCCAGCAGCTCCTTCGGGGCGCCCACAGATACGCAGTATTTT.